The 9 T cell receptor beta chains below all came from one sample that was sequenced in a study of blood T cell repertoires in COVID-19. Measured with immunoSEQ multiplex PCR; TCRdb has only the in-frame clones, and not every one. The sample lists around 300,000 clones, around 90% occurring once. The sequencing sample was made of PBMCs or T cells enriched from blood (not recorded which). The receptors stem from a man aged 30 to 39 who had recovered from COVID-19.

The V gene is TRBV6-5, the J gene TRBJ1-5; no clear D gene. V dropped 4 bases and J dropped 0 bases, with 10 bases sitting between them. Germline V gene lookup returns CDR1 MNHEY and CDR2 SVGAGI. The CDR3 has 15 amino acids. The CDR3 bases are TGTGCCAGCAGTTTGTCCTACCTTAGCAATCAGCCCCAGCATTTT. It yields the protein CASSLSYLSNQPQHF.

The chain combines TRBV23-1 with TRBJ2-5; 7 bases map to TRBD1. TRBV23-1 is given ORF status, its function remaining uncertain. With 7 bases clipped from V and 5 bases from J, the junction kept 7 bases outside the gene matches. The CDR3 has 13 residues. This CDR3 reads CASNYGTAETQYF. The CDR3, as DNA: TGCGCCAGCAACTACGGGACAGCGGAGACCCAGTACTTC.

The V and J genes are TRBV15 and TRBJ2-7, with TRBD1 identical over 7 bases. CDR3 size: 14 residues. Germline trimming cut 1 base from V and 5 bases from J; bases unmatched to any gene: 5. Germline V gene data show CDR1 as LNHNV and CDR2 as YYDKDF (reference sequence). The CDR3 loop is CATSRATGTHEQYF. The CDR3 nucleotides read TGTGCCACCAGCAGAGCGACAGGGACCCACGAGCAGTACTTC.

The chain uses TRBV5-1 and TRBJ1-4; 12 positions agree with TRBD1. Germline V CDR1 and CDR2: SGHRS, YFSETQ. The junction had 11 bases not matched to a gene; V was cut back by 3 bases and J by 8 bases. The CDR3 has 17 residues. CDR3 sequence (DNA): TGCGCCAGCAGCTCCCGGGACAGGGGGCTTACGGGGGAAAAACTGTTTTTT. Protein product: CASSSRDRGLTGEKLFF.

This chain links TRBV30 with TRBJ2-2, with 8 bases lining up with TRBD2. V gave up 5 bases and J gave up 3 bases; unmatched junction bases: 5. Per germline, CDR1 GTSNPN and CDR2 SVGIG (reference sequence). This CDR3 contains 14 residues. This CDR3 reads CAWGSGGYTGELFF. CDR3 coding DNA: TGTGCCTGGGGAAGCGGGGGTTACACCGGGGAGCTGTTTTTT.

J is TRBJ2-7 and V is TRBV7-9, with 16 bases identical to TRBD2. The CDR3 has 19 residues. The V segment lost 2 bases and the J segment 0 bases; nucleotides outside the gene matches: 7. Germline V gene lookup returns CDR1 SEHNR and CDR2 FQNEAQ (reference sequence). CDR3 DNA: TGTGCCAGCAGCTTAACCGGGACTAGCGGGGGGGATAGCTCCTACGAGCAGTACTTC. Amino acids: CASSLTGTSGGDSSYEQYF.

This chain joins TRBV7-9 and TRBJ2-7; TRBD2 might be the D (7 bases). Germline V gives CDR1 SEHNR, CDR2 FQNEAQ (reference sequence). V was trimmed by 5 bases and J by 4 bases, leaving 21 bases between them. The CDR3 consists of 16 residues. CDR3 in amino acids: CASSPREGVRTYEQYF. The CDR3 DNA follows: TGTGCCAGCAGCCCGAGGGAGGGGGTTCGAACGTACGAGCAGTACTTC. Full variable domain (rest looked up from reference TRBV7-9 and TRBJ2-7): DTGVSQNPRHKITKRGQNVTFRCDPISEHNRLYWYRQTLGQGPEFLTYFQNEAQLEKSRLLSDRFSAERPKGSFSTLEIQRTEQGDSAMYLCASSPREGVRTYEQYFGPGTRLTVT.

The rearrangement joins TRBV5-4 to TRBJ1-2, with 8 bases identical to TRBD1. Losses at the gene ends were 3 bases for V and 5 bases for J; bases not matched to a gene: 9. CDR3 length: 15 amino acids. Germline values: CDR1 SGHNT, CDR2 YYREEE (reference sequence). The CDR3 loop is CASSSSTGVIYGYTF. DNA of the CDR3: TGTGCCAGCAGCTCCTCGACAGGGGTGATATATGGCTACACCTTC. Drawing the rest from reference TRBV5-4 and TRBJ1-2, the complete variable domain is ETGVTQSPTHLIKTRGQQVTLRCSSQSGHNTVSWYQQALGQGPQFIFQYYREEENGRGNFPPRFSGLQFPNYSSELNVNALELDDSALYLCASSSSTGVIYGYTFGSGTRLTVV.

This clone came up a few times. This rearrangement joins TRBV16 to TRBJ2-2, with D maybe TRBD2 (6 bases). CDR3 length equals 14 residues. V lost 0 bases to trimming and J lost 5 bases, with 7 bases between them. The V gene's germline CDR1 is KGHSY and CDR2 FQNENV. CDR3 residues: CASSQSRETGELFF. In DNA form, the CDR3 reads TGTGCCAGCAGCCAATCTCGGGAGACCGGGGAGCTGTTTTTT.